The clone carrying this T cell receptor (beta chain) occurred many times. Its target is not known. These data originate in a study of post-analysis software for immune sequencing data. Study-wide findings and caveats: Controls had lower frequencies than patients of about 5 TRBV segments, which included TRBV5-6, TRBV5-1 and TRBV20-1.

V lost 2 bases and J 5 bases, leaving 10 bases between the germline ends. CDR3 size: 14 residues. Sequencing libraries made from TCR beta cDNA carried unique molecular identifiers. TCRdb passed the PCR reads through MiXCR, listing each CDR3 protein once. Among 150,000 or so distinct CDR3 sequences listed, about 36% were seen once. The TCR comes from a girl aged 5 to 17 with multiple sclerosis. This rearrangement joins TRBV12-3 or TRBV12-4 to TRBJ2-1, with D perhaps TRBD1 (5 bases). The sequencing used blood, collected after autologous hematopoietic stem cell transplantation. Written as DNA, the CDR3 is TGTGCCAGCAGTTTAAATCCAGGGCACAATGAGCAGTTCTTC. This gives the protein CASSLNPGHNEQFF.